The sequence of this T cell receptor beta chain was determined in a study of regulatory T cells in long-lasting Graves disease. Turning to the study itself: Freshly diagnosed Graves' patients had used antithyroid drugs for under 3 months.

Time point: newly diagnosed GD, antithyroid drugs for less than 3 months. Construction of the TCR library relied on RNA isolated from PBMCs. In its sample, this clonotype was seen many times. Per the germline V gene, CDR1 is LNHDA and CDR2 is SQIVND (reference sequence). The CDR3 extends over 15 amino acids. With V trimmed by 3 bases and J by 3 bases, 8 bases remained unmatched. To make TCR beta libraries, researchers used iRepertoire HTBI primers and Arm-PCR of CDR3 regions. MiXCR, run by TCRdb on the multiplex PCR reads, gives a single entry per CDR3 protein. Found here are a few hundred thousand distinct CDR3 sequences, roughly 14% of them singletons; the top ten hold about 10%. Separately, the same data were catalogued under a study of T cells in Graves' hyperthyroidism and ophthalmopathy. From that study: The primer set for the first-round RT-PCR of the TCR CDR3 was HTBI. Blood also carried most thyroid clonotypes expanded above 0.001.

The TCR originated in a man aged 25-45 years with Graves disease. Sequenced here: peripheral blood mononuclear cells (PBMCs), sampled at new diagnosis, from a patient treated with antithyroid drugs. The chain links TRBV19 to TRBJ2-7, with 7 positions matching TRBD1. CDR3 residues: CASSIMAGGIYEQYF. Here the CDR3 DNA reads TGTGCCAGTAGTATCATGGCAGGGGGAATCTACGAGCAGTACTTC. The variable domain in full, with the rest retrieved from reference TRBV19 and TRBJ2-7, is DGGITQSPKYLFRKEGQNVTLSCEQNLNHDAMYWYRQDPGQGLRLIYYSQIVNDFQKGDIAEGYSVSREKKESFPLTVTSAQKNPTAFYLCASSIMAGGIYEQYFGPGTRLTVT.